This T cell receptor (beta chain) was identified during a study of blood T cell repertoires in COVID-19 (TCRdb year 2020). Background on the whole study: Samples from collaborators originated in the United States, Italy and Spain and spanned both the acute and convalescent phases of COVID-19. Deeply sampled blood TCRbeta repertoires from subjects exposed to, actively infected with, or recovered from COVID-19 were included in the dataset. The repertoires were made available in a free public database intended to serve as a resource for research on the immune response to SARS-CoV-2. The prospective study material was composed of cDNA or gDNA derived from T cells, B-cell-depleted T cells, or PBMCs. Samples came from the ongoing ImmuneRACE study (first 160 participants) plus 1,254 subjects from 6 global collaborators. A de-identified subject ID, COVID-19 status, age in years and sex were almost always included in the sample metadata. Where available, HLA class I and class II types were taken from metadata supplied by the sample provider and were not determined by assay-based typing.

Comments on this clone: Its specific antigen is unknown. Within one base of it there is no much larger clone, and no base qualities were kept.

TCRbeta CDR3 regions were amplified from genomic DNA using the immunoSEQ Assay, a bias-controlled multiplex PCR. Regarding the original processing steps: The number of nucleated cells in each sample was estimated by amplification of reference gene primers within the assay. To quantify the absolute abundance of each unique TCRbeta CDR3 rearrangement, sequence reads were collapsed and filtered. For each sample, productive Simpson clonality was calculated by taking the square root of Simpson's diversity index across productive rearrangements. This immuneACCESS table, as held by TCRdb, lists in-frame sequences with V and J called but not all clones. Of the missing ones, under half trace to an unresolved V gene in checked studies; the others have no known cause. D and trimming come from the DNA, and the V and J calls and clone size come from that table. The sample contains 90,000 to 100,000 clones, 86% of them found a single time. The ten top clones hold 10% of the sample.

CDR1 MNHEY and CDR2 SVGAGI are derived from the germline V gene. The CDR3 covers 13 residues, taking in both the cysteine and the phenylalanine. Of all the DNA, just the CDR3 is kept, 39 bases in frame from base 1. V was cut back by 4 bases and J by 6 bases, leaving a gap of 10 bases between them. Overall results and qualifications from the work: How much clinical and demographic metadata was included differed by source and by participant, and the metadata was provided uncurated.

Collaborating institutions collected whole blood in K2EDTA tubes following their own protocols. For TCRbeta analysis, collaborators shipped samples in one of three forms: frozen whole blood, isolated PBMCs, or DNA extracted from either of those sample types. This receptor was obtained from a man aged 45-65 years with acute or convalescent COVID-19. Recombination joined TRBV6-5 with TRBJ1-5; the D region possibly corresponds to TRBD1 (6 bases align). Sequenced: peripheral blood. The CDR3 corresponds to CASSSTGSQPQHF. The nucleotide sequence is TGTGCCAGCAGTTCGACAGGTTCTCAGCCCCAGCATTTT.